Sequencing of this TCR beta chain was carried out in a study of cytomegalovirus exposure and HLA in healthy donors. The overall study: Researchers previously reported finding fewer than 140 million unique TCR beta sequences from roughly 180 million T cells.

CDR3 length: 18 amino acids. Germline CDR1 LGHNT, CDR2 FRNRAP. V was pared by 2 bases and J by 6 bases, with 23 bases between. Primers for the PCR totalled 60 Vbeta and 13 Jbeta. Produced via immunoSEQ multiplex PCR; TCRdb's table is partial and in-frame only. Of about 210,000 clones listed, around 80% are singletons. The sequencing input was PBMCs. V and J are TRBV12-5 and TRBJ1-5, with D tentatively TRBD1 (6 bases). This TCR came from a man aged 40-49 years in good health and CMV-seropositive. The chain's CDR3 is CASGLSPRTESGGQPQHF. The CDR3 region has the DNA TGTGCTAGTGGTTTGTCACCCCGGACAGAATCGGGGGGTCAGCCCCAGCATTTT.